Below are 13 T cell receptor beta chains sequenced from a single sample in a study of CXCR3-negative and CXCR3-positive naive CD8 T cells. Study-level findings and limits: Greater hydrophobicity was found in TRB CDR3s of CXCR3-positive naive cells than of CXCR3-negative naive cells.

These receptors' targets are unknown. Libraries were UMI-labeled 5' RACE TRB cDNA. After re-calling the 5' RACE reads, TCRdb lists one entry per CDR3 protein, DNA absent. This sample's clone table lists around 60,000 distinct CDR3 sequences. Sequenced material: naive CXCR3+ CD8+ T cells from blood. Subset described: CD45RO-CCR7+CD27+CD95- naive CD8+ T cells expressing CXCR3 (TNR3+). The receptor set was obtained from a human donor in good health. Some clones in this sample may be carry-over from other donors' samples.

The rearrangement uses TRBV6-4 and TRBJ2-1. This CDR3 has 13 residues. Germline V lookup: CDR1 MRHNA, CDR2 SNTAGT. The CDR3 here is CASSESSYNEQFF.

This rearrangement joins TRBV29-1 to TRBJ2-7; the TCRdb call, TRBD1, lacks DNA for checking. This CDR3 has 13 amino acids. Germline CDR1 is SQVTM and CDR2 is ANQGSEA. CDR3 sequence: CSVEGSDSYEQYF.

The chain is built from TRBV12-3 or TRBV12-4 and TRBJ2-1. The CDR3 runs 14 residues. The CDR3 sequence is CASSLVGSYNEQFF.

J is TRBJ2-7 and V is TRBV20-1. CDR1 and CDR2 (germline): DFQATT, SNEGSKA (reference sequence). The CDR3 contains 15 residues. The CDR3 protein is CSARDETLINHEQYF.

The J gene is TRBJ2-3, the V gene TRBV4-3. CDR1 and CDR2 (germline): LGHNA, YSLEER. The CDR3 is 14 amino acids. CDR3 sequence: CASSQDLGANGQYF.

V usage is TRBV6-5 and J usage is TRBJ2-1; TCRdb's assignment of TRBD1 cannot be checked, as there is no DNA. The CDR3 is 13 amino acids. CDR1 and CDR2 from the germline V gene are MNHEY and SVGAGI. CDR3 region: CASSPGQGNEQFF.

V is TRBV28 and J is TRBJ2-7; TCRdb calls TRBD1, which cannot be checked without DNA. Germline-derived CDR1 and CDR2 are MDHEN and SYDVKM. The CDR3 totals 17 residues. The CDR3 sequence: CASSLRQGAGMRYEQYF.

V gene TRBV4-3 combines with J gene TRBJ2-2; checking the TCRdb D call of TRBD1 is not possible without DNA. CDR1 and CDR2 (germline): LGHNA, YSLEER. This CDR3 spans 16 amino acids. The CDR3 is CASSHRRGGIGGELFF.

The chain joins TRBV7-9 to TRBJ2-7; TCRdb returns TRBD2, unconfirmable since there is no DNA. CDR3 size: 18 residues. Germline lookup yields CDR1 SEHNR and CDR2 FQNEAQ (reference sequence). CDR3 sequence: CASRDMTSSQENSYEQYF.

The chain couples TRBV10-3 to TRBJ2-3. CDR1 ENHRY and CDR2 SYGVKD come from the germline V gene. The CDR3 sequence is 13 residues long. CDR3 loop: CAIRDPSTDTQYF.

V usage is TRBV7-9 and J usage is TRBJ2-7. CDR1 and CDR2 from the germline V gene are SEHNR and FQNEAQ (reference sequence). This CDR3 is 13 amino acids long. This CDR3 is CASGGLLSYEQYF.

This chain joins TRBV6-5 and TRBJ1-2; the TCRdb call, TRBD1, lacks DNA for checking. CDR1 and CDR2 (germline): MNHEY, SVGAGI. CDR3 length: 14 residues. CDR3 in amino acids: CASSSPGGDYGYTF.

This sequence joins TRBV7-9 and TRBJ2-2; the TCRdb call, TRBD1, lacks DNA for checking. The CDR3 is 18 amino acids. CDR1 SEHNR and CDR2 FQNEAQ come from the germline V gene (reference sequence). CDR3: CASSMTGSVRDAPGELFF.